These T cell receptor beta chains were read from a single sample in a study of beta chain features in type 1 diabetes. TCRdb keeps only in-frame clones here, not all; method: immunoSEQ multiplex PCR. The sample records around 300,000 clones, 11% being singletons. Sequences were obtained from naive CD4+ T cells from blood. The receptors originated from a woman in her thirties in good health. The CDR3 runs from the conserved cysteine through the conserved F or W. D genes are given only for firm matches. Rows may omit the clone size; those that give it use once, few, many or a size class.

cdr3_length,v_call,j_call,d_call,clone_size,cdr3_nt,cdr3_aa
14,TRBV6-5,TRBJ2-3,-,few,TGTGCCAGCAGGCCCGGGTGGGGCGAGGATACGCAGTATTTT,CASRPGWGEDTQYF
15,TRBV6-4,TRBJ2-5,TRBD1,-,TGTGCCAGCAGCTCGACAGGGGGCGCGGGGGAGACCCAGTACTTC,CASSSTGGAGETQYF
12,TRBV2,TRBJ1-1,-,few,TGTGCCATCGGACTGTTAAACACTGAAGCTTTCTTT,CAIGLLNTEAFF
15,TRBV7-3,TRBJ1-2,TRBD1,few,TGTGCCAGCAGCTTGATTGGGACAGGGGACTATGGCTACACCTTC,CASSLIGTGDYGYTF
14,TRBV19,TRBJ2-1,-,-,TGTGCCAGTAGTATATGGAGGGATTCAGGCAAGTTTGTCTTC,CASSIWRDSGKFVF
16,TRBV30,TRBJ2-3,TRBD2,-,TGTGCCTGGAGTGCCCGACTAGCGCATAACACAGATACGCAGTATTTT,CAWSARLAHNTDTQYF
13,TRBV7-2,TRBJ2-7,-,few,TGTGCCAGCAGCTTGACTGAGGCCTACGAGCAGTACTTC,CASSLTEAYEQYF
15,TRBV18,TRBJ2-7,-,-,TGTGCCAGCTCACAGGACATTTTCGCGGCCTACGAGCAGTACTTC,CASSQDIFAAYEQYF
14,TRBV5-1,TRBJ2-3,-,few,TGCGCCAGCAGCTCCCTACAGGGTGAGGATACGCAGTATTTT,CASSSLQGEDTQYF
14,TRBV6-5,TRBJ2-5,-,-,TGTGCCAGCAGTTACAGGTCCTCAGGAGAGACCCAGTACTTC,CASSYRSSGETQYF
15,TRBV6-1,TRBJ1-5,TRBD1,few,TGTGCCAGCTCTAACCGGGACAGGGGCAATCAGCCCCAGCATTTT,CASSNRDRGNQPQHF
12,TRBV7-8,TRBJ2-3,-,few,TGTGCCAGCAGCTACAATTCAGATACGCAGTATTTT,CASSYNSDTQYF
15,TRBV11-2,TRBJ2-7,TRBD1,-,TGTGCCAGCAGCCCTACCGGGACAGGGACCTACGAGCAGTACTTC,CASSPTGTGTYEQYF
17,TRBV11-3,TRBJ2-3,-,-,TGTGCCAGCAGCCCGACGCGGGACAGCCCGTGCACAGATACGCAGTATTTT,CASSPTRDSPCTDTQYF
14,TRBV30,TRBJ2-7,-,-,TGTGCTTTCGAGGACAGCAAGGGGGCCTACGAGCAGTACTTC,CAFEDSKGAYEQYF
13,TRBV7-3,TRBJ2-4,TRBD1,-,TGTGCCAGCAGCCCGGACAGGGGAAACATTCAGTACTTC,CASSPDRGNIQYF
15,TRBV11-2,TRBJ2-1,TRBD1,few,TGTGCCAGCAGCTTCGGGACAGGGGGATTCAATGAGCAGTTCTTC,CASSFGTGGFNEQFF
15,TRBV4-2,TRBJ2-7,TRBD2,-,TGTGCCAGCAGCGAACCTAGCGGGAGGGTCAACGAGCAGTACTTC,CASSEPSGRVNEQYF
16,TRBV7-2,TRBJ2-1,-,few,TGTGCCAGCAGCCCGAAAGGGACATACTCCTACAATGAGCAGTTCTTC,CASSPKGTYSYNEQFF
15,TRBV27,TRBJ1-1,TRBD1,-,TGTGCCAGCAGTTGGGGACAGGGGGGTGCCACTGAAGCTTTCTTT,CASSWGQGGATEAFF
14,TRBV23-1,TRBJ1-3,-,few,TGCGCCAGCGGGCGACACTTCCGGGGGGACACCATATATTTT,CASGRHFRGDTIYF
11,TRBV29-1,TRBJ2-3,-,few,TGCAGCGAGTTTCAGGGAGATACGCAGTATTTT,CSEFQGDTQYF
17,TRBV27,TRBJ2-2,TRBD1,-,TGTGCCAGCAGTCTGGGCCCCGGGACAGGGGAAACCGGGGAGCTGTTTTTT,CASSLGPGTGETGELFF
16,TRBV7-2,TRBJ2-1,TRBD2,-,TGTGCCAGCAGCTTAGCGGGCGGGAGGAACGGCAATGAGCAGTTCTTC,CASSLAGGRNGNEQFF
14,TRBV7-2,TRBJ1-1,TRBD1,few,TGTGCCAGCAGCCCTCCGGACAGGGGGCTGTGGGCTTTCTTT,CASSPPDRGLWAFF
14,TRBV27,TRBJ2-1,TRBD1,few,TGTGCCAGCAGTTCCCAACAGGGGTGGCATGAGCAGTTCTTC,CASSSQQGWHEQFF
15,TRBV28,TRBJ2-7,-,few,TGTGCCAGCAGTTCTCCGGGACTGTTGAACTACGAGCAGTACTTC,CASSSPGLLNYEQYF
17,TRBV29-1,TRBJ1-2,TRBD1,few,TGCAGCGTTGAAGATCACGGGACAGGGAACGGGGCCTATGGCTACACCTTC,CSVEDHGTGNGAYGYTF
15,TRBV19,TRBJ2-1,TRBD1,few,TGTGCCAGTACTGATACAGGGGTATCCTACAATGAGCAGTTCTTC,CASTDTGVSYNEQFF
12,TRBV9,TRBJ2-1,-,few,TGTGCCAGCAGTGGGGGGTACAATGAGCAGTTCTTC,CASSGGYNEQFF
13,TRBV11-3,TRBJ1-4,-,few,TGTGCCAGCAGCCCAGGACTTGGGGAAAAACTGTTTTTT,CASSPGLGEKLFF
16,TRBV19,TRBJ2-1,TRBD2,-,TGTGCCAGTAGTATGACTAGCGGAAATTACTACAATGAGCAGTTCTTC,CASSMTSGNYYNEQFF
17,TRBV4-2,TRBJ2-5,TRBD2,-,TGTGCCAGCAGCCAAGGACTAGCGGGAGCCGTAGGAGAGACCCAGTACTTC,CASSQGLAGAVGETQYF
15,TRBV18,TRBJ1-1,-,few,TGTGCCAGCTCGGTTAAACAGGGTGGGGACACTGAAGCTTTCTTT,CASSVKQGGDTEAFF
16,TRBV7-2,TRBJ2-6,-,-,TGTGCCAGCAGCTCACACAGGGAATCTGGGGCCAACGTCCTGACTTTC,CASSSHRESGANVLTF
15,TRBV7-9,TRBJ2-7,TRBD2,-,TGTGCCAGCAGCTCAGCGGGACTAGCCCTATACGAGCAGTACTTC,CASSSAGLALYEQYF
15,TRBV14,TRBJ2-1,-,few,TGTGCCAGCAGCCAAGGGACAGTCCTCGACGGTGAGCAGTTCTTC,CASSQGTVLDGEQFF
14,TRBV19,TRBJ2-1,-,-,TGTGCCAGTAGGGGAGTTGTCCCCTACAATGAGCAGTTCTTC,CASRGVVPYNEQFF
17,TRBV9,TRBJ2-1,TRBD2,-,TGTGCCAGCAGCGCAGCGCCTAAGCGGGAGAAACCCAATGAGCAGTTCTTC,CASSAAPKREKPNEQFF
18,TRBV5-1,TRBJ2-7,TRBD1,-,TGCGCCAGCAGCTCGGGGTTGGGACAGGGATTTAAACCCTACGAGCAGTACTTC,CASSSGLGQGFKPYEQYF
18,TRBV15,TRBJ2-7,-,-,TGTGCCACCAGCAGAGATGGGGGCCCGTCCTGGGGCCCCTACGAGCAGTACTTC,CATSRDGGPSWGPYEQYF
15,TRBV5-5,TRBJ2-1,TRBD1,few,TGTGCCAGCAGCCCCGGGACAGGGGCCTACAATGAGCAGTTCTTC,CASSPGTGAYNEQFF
14,TRBV6-1,TRBJ1-2,TRBD1,-,TGTGCCAGCAGTACGACAGGGCCGTCCTGGGGCTACACCTTC,CASSTTGPSWGYTF
16,TRBV7-2,TRBJ2-7,TRBD2,few,TGTGCCAGCAGCCCAAGATGGAGCGGGGACTCCTACGAGCAGTACTTC,CASSPRWSGDSYEQYF
13,TRBV9,TRBJ2-7,TRBD1,-,TGTGCCAGCAGCCGGACAGGGGATGATGAGCAGTACTTC,CASSRTGDDEQYF
14,TRBV6-5,TRBJ2-7,TRBD2,-,TGTGCCAGCAGTTACCTAGCGGGAGAATACGAGCAGTACTTC,CASSYLAGEYEQYF
16,TRBV11-2,TRBJ2-1,TRBD2,few,TGTGCCAGCAGCTTAGTTGGGACTATCTCCTACAATGAGCAGTTCTTC,CASSLVGTISYNEQFF
15,TRBV4-2,TRBJ2-7,TRBD1,few,TGTGCCAGCAGCCGGACAGGCAGTGTGACCTACGAGCAGTACTTC,CASSRTGSVTYEQYF
17,TRBV7-9,TRBJ2-7,TRBD1,few,TGTGCCAGCAGCTTTATGCCCGGACAGGGGGTTAACAACGAGCAGTACTTC,CASSFMPGQGVNNEQYF
15,TRBV19,TRBJ2-4,-,few,TGTGCCAGTAGTATAGGGGAGGTGGCCAAAAACATTCAGTACTTC,CASSIGEVAKNIQYF
19,TRBV28,TRBJ2-7,TRBD2,-,TGTGCCAGCAGTTTTAGACTGCGGGGACTAGCGGGGGTTACCTACGAGCAGTACTTC,CASSFRLRGLAGVTYEQYF
12,TRBV10-3,TRBJ2-5,-,-,TGTGCCATCAGTGAGAATGGGGCGACCCAGTACTTC,CAISENGATQYF